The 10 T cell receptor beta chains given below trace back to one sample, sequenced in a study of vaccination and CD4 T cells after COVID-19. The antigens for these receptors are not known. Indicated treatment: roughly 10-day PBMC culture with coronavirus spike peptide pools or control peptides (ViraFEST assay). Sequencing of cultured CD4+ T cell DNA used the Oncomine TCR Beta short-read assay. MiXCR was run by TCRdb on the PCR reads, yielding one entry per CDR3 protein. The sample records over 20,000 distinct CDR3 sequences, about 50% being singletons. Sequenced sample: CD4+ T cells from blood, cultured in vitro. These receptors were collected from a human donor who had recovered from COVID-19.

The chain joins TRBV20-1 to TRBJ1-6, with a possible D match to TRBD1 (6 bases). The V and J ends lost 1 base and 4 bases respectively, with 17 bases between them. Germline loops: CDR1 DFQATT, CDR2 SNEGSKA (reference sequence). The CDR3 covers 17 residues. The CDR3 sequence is CSARGFLGQTYNSPLHF. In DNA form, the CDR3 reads TGCAGTGCTAGAGGCTTTCTCGGACAGACTTATAATTCACCCCTCCACTTT.

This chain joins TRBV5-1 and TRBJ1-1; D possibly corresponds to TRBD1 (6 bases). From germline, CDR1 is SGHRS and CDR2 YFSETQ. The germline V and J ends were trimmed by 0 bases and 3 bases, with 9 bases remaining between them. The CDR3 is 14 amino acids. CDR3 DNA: TGCGCCAGCAGCTTGGACCACAGGGACACTGAAGCTTTCTTT. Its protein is CASSLDHRDTEAFF. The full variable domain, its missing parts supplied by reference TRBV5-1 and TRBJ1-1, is KAGVTQTPRYLIKTRGQQVTLSCSPISGHRSVSWYQQTPGQGLQFLFEYFSETQRNKGNFPGRFSGRQFSNSRSEMNVSTLELGDSALYLCASSLDHRDTEAFFGQGTRLTVV.

CDR3 sequence: CASRYGQGNYGYTF. CDR3 in DNA: TGTGCCAGCAGATACGGACAGGGGAACTATGGCTACACCTTC. The genes are TRBV6-5 and TRBJ1-2, with 9 bases aligning to TRBD1. Germline-derived CDR1 and CDR2 are MNHEY and SVGAGI. The J segment lost 2 bases and the V segment lost 6 bases, leaving 4 bases of the junction unmatched. The CDR3 loop spans 14 amino acids.

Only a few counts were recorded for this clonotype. CDR3 amino acids: CASSRSGTGEANQPQHF. CDR3 nucleotide sequence: TGTGCCAGTAGTCGATCCGGGACAGGGGAGGCCAATCAGCCCCAGCATTTT. The chain combines TRBV19 with TRBJ1-5; the match to TRBD1 covers 10 bases. The germline CDR1 and CDR2 sequences are LNHDA and SQIVND (reference sequence). This CDR3 contains 17 residues. V was clipped by 5 bases and J by 3 bases; unmatched bases: 10.

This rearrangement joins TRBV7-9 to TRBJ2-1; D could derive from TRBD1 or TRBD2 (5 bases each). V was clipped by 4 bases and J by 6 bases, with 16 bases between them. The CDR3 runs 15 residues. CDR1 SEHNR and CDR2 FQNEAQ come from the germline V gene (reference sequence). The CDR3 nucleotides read TGTGCCAGCAGCTCCCTACGGGGCGCACTCAATGAGCAGTTCTTC. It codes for CASSSLRGALNEQFF.

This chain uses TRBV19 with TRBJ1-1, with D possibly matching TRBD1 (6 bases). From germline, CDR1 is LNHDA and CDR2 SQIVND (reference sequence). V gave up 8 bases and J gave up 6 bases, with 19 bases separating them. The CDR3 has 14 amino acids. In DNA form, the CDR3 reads TGTGCCAGTGGTCTAAGAGCAGGGGTCTCTGAAGCTTTCTTT. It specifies CASGLRAGVSEAFF.

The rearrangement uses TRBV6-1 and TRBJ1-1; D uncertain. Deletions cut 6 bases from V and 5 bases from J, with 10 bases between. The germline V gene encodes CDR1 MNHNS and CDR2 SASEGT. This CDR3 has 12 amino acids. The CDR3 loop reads CASSRPGTEAFF. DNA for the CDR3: TGTGCCAGCAGCAGACCTGGAACTGAAGCTTTCTTT.

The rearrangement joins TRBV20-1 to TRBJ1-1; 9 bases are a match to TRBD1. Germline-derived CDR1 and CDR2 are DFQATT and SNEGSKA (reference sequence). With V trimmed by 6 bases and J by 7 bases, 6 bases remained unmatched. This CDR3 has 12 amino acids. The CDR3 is CSAQDRGIEAFF. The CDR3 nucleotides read TGCAGTGCACAGGACAGGGGAATTGAAGCTTTCTTT.

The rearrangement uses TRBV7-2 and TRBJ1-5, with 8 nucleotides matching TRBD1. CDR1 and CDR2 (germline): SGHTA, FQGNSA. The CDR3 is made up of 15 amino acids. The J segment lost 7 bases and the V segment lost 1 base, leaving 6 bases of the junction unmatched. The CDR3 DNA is TGTGCCAGCAGCTTAGTCCAGGGGGCGGGACAGCCCCAGCATTTT. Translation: CASSLVQGAGQPQHF.

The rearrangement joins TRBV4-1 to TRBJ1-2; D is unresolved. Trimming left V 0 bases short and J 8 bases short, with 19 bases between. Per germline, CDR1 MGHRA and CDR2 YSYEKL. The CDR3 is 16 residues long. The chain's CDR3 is CASSQDSGRVIWGYTF. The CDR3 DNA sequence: TGCGCCAGCAGCCAAGACTCGGGGAGGGTTATATGGGGCTACACCTTC.